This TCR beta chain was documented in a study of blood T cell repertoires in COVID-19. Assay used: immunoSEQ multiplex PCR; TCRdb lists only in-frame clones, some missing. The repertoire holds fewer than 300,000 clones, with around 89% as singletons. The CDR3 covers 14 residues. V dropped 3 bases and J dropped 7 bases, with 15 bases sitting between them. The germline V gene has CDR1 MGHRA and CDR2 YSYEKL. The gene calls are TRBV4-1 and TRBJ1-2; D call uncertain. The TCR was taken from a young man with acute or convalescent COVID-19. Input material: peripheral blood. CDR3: CASSQDPGIGGYTF. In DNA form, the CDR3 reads TGCGCCAGCAGCCAGGACCCGGGGATCGGTGGCTACACCTTC.